This TCR beta chain was profiled in a study of blood T cell repertoires in COVID-19. The overall study: T cells, B-cell-depleted T cells, or PBMCs supplied cDNA or gDNA.

Looked up from germline, CDR1 is LNHNV and CDR2 is YYDKDF (reference sequence). CDR3 length equals 14 residues. V gave up 3 bases and J gave up 8 bases; unmatched junction bases: 7. Authors' data handling: It was from reference gene primer amplification that nucleated cell counts were estimated. The repertoire was sequenced with immunoSEQ multiplex PCR; TCRdb's copy has only in-frame clones and lacks some. D and trimming were read from the DNA, whereas the V and J calls and clone size are those reported in that table. This table holds under 300,000 clones, 88% found once. Donors were grouped by their self-reported clinical history.

Sequenced input: PBMCs or T cells enriched from blood (not recorded which). This chain connects TRBV15 to TRBJ1-2; 9 positions match TRBD1. The clonotype originates from a woman in her 50s who had recovered from COVID-19. CDR3 in DNA: TGTGCCACCAGCAGGGGACAGGGTTATTTGGGCTACACCTTC. It translates to CATSRGQGYLGYTF.